This T cell receptor (beta chain) was captured in a study of regulatory T cells in long-lasting Graves disease. Study-level results: TRBV28, TRBJ1-2 and TRBJ2-5 emerged as the favored segments in persistent disease.

Trimming took 2 bases from V and 4 from J, leaving 12 bases between them. The length of the CDR3 is 14 residues. Germline CDR1 and CDR2: MNHEY and SVGEGT. With regard to this clonotype: What it binds is unknown.

Time point here: persistent/refractory GD, antithyroid drugs over 5 years with positive TRAb. With RNA extracted from PBMCs as input, the TCR library was made. Investigators prepared the TCR beta libraries by applying iRepertoire HTBI primers and Arm-PCR of CDR3 regions. MiXCR, applied by TCRdb to the multiplex PCR reads, yields one record per CDR3 protein. Of roughly 400,000 distinct CDR3 sequences in the sample, 20% were seen once. The source is a female donor with Graves disease. This specimen consisted of peripheral blood mononuclear cells (PBMCs), obtained when the disease was refractory, from a patient treated with antithyroid drugs. The chain uses TRBV6-2 or TRBV6-3 and TRBJ2-7; D could derive from TRBD1 or TRBD2 (5 bases each). For the CDR3, the DNA is TGTGCCAGCAGTTACGGTCACTGGGGGTACGAGCAGTACTTC. Amino acids: CASSYGHWGYEQYF.